This paragraph reports one T cell receptor (beta chain). The data stem from a study of blood T cell repertoires in COVID-19. The overall study: PBMCs, B-cell-depleted T cells, or T cells provided the cDNA or gDNA that made up the material.

Some clones are missing from TCRdb's copy, which holds only in-frame ones; the method was immunoSEQ multiplex PCR. The data contain fewer than 150,000 clones, nearly 90% of them singletons. Deletions cut 7 bases from V and 1 base from J, with 13 bases between. Germline loops: CDR1 MNHEY, CDR2 SMNVEV (reference sequence). This CDR3 spans 14 amino acids. This clonotype was sampled from an older woman who had recovered from COVID-19. Sequenced: peripheral blood. This chain joins TRBV27 and TRBJ1-1; the D gene is possibly TRBD1 (5 bases). The CDR3 DNA reads as TGTGCCAGCACCCACGCGGGGGGGAACACTGAAGCTTTCTTT. This translates into CASTHAGGNTEAFF.